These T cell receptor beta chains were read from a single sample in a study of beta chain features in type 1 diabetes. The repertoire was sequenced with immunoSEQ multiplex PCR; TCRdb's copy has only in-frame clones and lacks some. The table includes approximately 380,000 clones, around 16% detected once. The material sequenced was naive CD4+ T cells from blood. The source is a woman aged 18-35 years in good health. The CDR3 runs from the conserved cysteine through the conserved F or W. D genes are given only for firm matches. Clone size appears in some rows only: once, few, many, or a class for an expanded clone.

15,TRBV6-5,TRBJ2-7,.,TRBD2,CASSQLAGAWYEQYF,TGTGCCAGCAGCCAACTAGCGGGAGCATGGTACGAGCAGTACTTC
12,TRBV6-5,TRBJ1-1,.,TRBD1,CASSQGGPEAFF,TGTGCCAGTTCCCAAGGGGGCCCTGAAGCTTTCTTT
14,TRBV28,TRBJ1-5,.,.,CATRWQGINQPQHF,TGTGCCACCCGGTGGCAGGGCATAAATCAGCCCCAGCATTTT
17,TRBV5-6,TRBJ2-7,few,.,CASGRLGLRKDSYEQYF,TGTGCCAGCGGGCGGCTGGGACTTCGAAAGGATTCCTACGAGCAGTACTTC
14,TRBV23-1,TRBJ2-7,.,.,CASLTTGKPYEQYF,TGCGCCAGCTTGACGACAGGAAAACCCTACGAGCAGTACTTC
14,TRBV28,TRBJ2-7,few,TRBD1,CASTQRQGPYEQYF,TGTGCCAGCACTCAACGACAGGGCCCCTACGAGCAGTACTTC
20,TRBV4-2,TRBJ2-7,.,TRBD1,CASSQRQRQGAMKLSYEQYF,TGTGCCAGCAGCCAACGCCAGAGACAGGGGGCGATGAAGCTTTCCTACGAGCAGTACTTC
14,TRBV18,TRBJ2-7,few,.,CASSRTDTAYEQYF,TGTGCCAGCTCACGGACGGACACAGCCTACGAGCAGTACTTC
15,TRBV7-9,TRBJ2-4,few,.,CASSLAGGGKNIQYF,TGTGCCAGCAGCTTAGCGGGAGGTGGCAAAAACATTCAGTACTTC
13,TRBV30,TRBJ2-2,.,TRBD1,CAWNRQGYGELFF,TGTGCCTGGAATCGACAGGGCTACGGGGAGCTGTTTTTT
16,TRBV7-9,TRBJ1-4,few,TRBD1,CASSVGTGESNEKLFF,TGTGCCAGCAGCGTTGGGACAGGCGAATCTAATGAAAAACTGTTTTTT
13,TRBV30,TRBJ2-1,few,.,CAWSPVAYNEQFF,TGTGCCTGGAGTCCGGTCGCTTACAATGAGCAGTTCTTC
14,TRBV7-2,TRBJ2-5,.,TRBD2,CASSSGTRSETQYF,TGTGCCAGCAGCTCTGGGACTAGATCAGAGACCCAGTACTTC
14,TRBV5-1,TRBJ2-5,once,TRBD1,CASSLTGVQETQYF,TGCGCCAGCAGCCTGACAGGGGTACAAGAGACCCAGTACTTC
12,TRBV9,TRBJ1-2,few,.,CASSVHSYGYTF,TGTGCCAGCAGCGTCCACAGCTATGGCTACACCTTC
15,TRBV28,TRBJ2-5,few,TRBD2,CASSFGAGGRETQYF,TGTGCCAGCAGTTTCGGAGCGGGAGGAAGAGAGACCCAGTACTTC
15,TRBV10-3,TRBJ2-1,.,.,CAIRKQGPTYNEQFF,TGTGCCATCAGAAAACAGGGACCAACCTACAATGAGCAGTTCTTC
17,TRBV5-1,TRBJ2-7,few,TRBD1,CASSDGTGSSSSYEQYF,TGCGCCAGCAGCGACGGGACAGGCAGCTCAAGCTCCTACGAGCAGTACTTC
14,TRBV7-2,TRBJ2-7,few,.,CASSLNGLIYEQYF,TGTGCCAGCAGCTTAAATGGCCTGATCTACGAGCAGTACTTC
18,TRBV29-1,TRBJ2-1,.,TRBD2,CSVEGVGLTSGNYNEQFF,TGCAGCGTTGAAGGGGTTGGCCTCACTAGCGGGAACTACAATGAGCAGTTCTTC
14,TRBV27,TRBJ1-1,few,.,CASSFLGSNTEAFF,TGTGCCAGCAGTTTCCTGGGCAGTAACACTGAAGCTTTCTTT
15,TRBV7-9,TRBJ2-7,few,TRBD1,CASSGTGGRTYEQYF,TGTGCCAGCAGCGGCACAGGGGGCAGGACCTACGAGCAGTACTTC
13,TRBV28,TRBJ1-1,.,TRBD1,CASSSGQLTEAFF,TGTGCCAGCAGTTCGGGACAGCTCACTGAAGCTTTCTTT
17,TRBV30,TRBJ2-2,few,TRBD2,CAWTGLGLAGSFGELFF,TGTGCCTGGACGGGTCTGGGGCTAGCGGGATCTTTTGGGGAGCTGTTTTTT
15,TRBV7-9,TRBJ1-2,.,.,CASSPSWRMNYGYTF,TGTGCCAGCAGCCCCAGTTGGAGAATGAACTATGGCTACACCTTC
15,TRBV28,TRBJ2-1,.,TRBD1,CASSLWHRGRSEQFF,TGTGCCAGCAGTTTATGGCACAGGGGGCGGAGTGAGCAGTTCTTC
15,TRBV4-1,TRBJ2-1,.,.,CASSQVDWSFNEQFF,TGCGCCAGCAGCCAGGTTGACTGGTCTTTCAATGAGCAGTTCTTC
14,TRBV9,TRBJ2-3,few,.,CASSVDPYGDTQYF,TGTGCCAGCAGCGTAGACCCCTACGGAGATACGCAGTATTTT
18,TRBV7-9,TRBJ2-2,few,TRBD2,CASSPSRTSGSRTGELFF,TGTGCCAGCAGCCCATCCCGTACTAGCGGGAGTCGGACCGGGGAGCTGTTTTTT
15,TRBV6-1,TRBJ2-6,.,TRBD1,CASSGRTGGANVLTF,TGTGCCAGCAGTGGCCGGACAGGGGGGGCCAACGTCCTGACTTTC
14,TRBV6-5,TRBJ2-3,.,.,CASSYASDTDTQYF,TGTGCCAGCAGTTACGCTAGCGACACAGATACGCAGTATTTT
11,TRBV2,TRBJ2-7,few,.,CASRGGNEQYF,TGTGCCAGCAGAGGAGGAAACGAGCAGTACTTC
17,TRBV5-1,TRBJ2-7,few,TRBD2,CASSLWASGSGSYEQYF,TGCGCCAGCAGCTTGTGGGCTAGCGGGAGTGGATCCTACGAGCAGTACTTC
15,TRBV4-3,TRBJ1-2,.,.,CASSLDYTGPYGYTF,TGCGCCAGCAGCCTAGACTATACAGGGCCCTATGGCTACACCTTC
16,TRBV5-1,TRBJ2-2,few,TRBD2,CASSSASGANTGELFF,TGCGCCAGCAGCTCAGCTAGCGGAGCAAACACCGGGGAGCTGTTTTTT
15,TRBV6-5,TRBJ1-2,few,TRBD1,CASSTLTTGLYGYTF,TGTGCCAGCAGTACCCTTACGACAGGGCTCTATGGCTACACCTTC
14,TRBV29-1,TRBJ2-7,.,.,CSVAQRARTYEQYF,TGCAGCGTTGCCCAGCGAGCGCGGACCTACGAGCAGTACTTC
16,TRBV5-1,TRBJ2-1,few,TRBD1,CASSFDRGRGLGEQFF,TGCGCCAGCAGCTTCGACAGGGGGCGCGGATTGGGTGAGCAGTTCTTC
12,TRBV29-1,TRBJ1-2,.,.,CSVEDAGNGYTF,TGCAGCGTTGAAGATGCAGGGAATGGCTACACCTTC
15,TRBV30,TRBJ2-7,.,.,CAWICGEFSPCEQYF,TGTGCCTGGATCTGCGGTGAGTTCTCCCCCTGCGAGCAGTACTTC
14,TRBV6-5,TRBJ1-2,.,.,CASSPDRPNYGYTF,TGTGCCAGCAGTCCGGACAGACCTAACTATGGCTACACCTTC
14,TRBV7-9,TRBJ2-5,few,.,CASRLLQDDGTQYF,TGTGCCAGCAGGCTTTTACAGGATGATGGGACCCAGTACTTC
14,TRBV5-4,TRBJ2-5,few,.,CASSLDTSLTVQYF,TGTGCCAGCAGCTTGGATACAAGCCTGACTGTCCAGTACTTC
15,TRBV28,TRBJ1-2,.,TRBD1,CASRDHRGPNYGYTF,TGTGCCAGCAGAGACCACAGGGGGCCTAACTATGGCTACACCTTC
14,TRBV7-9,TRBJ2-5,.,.,CASSLGRLQETQYF,TGTGCCAGCAGCTTAGGCCGCCTACAAGAGACCCAGTACTTC
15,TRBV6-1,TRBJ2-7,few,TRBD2,CASSESSGYSYEQYF,TGTGCCAGCAGTGAATCTAGCGGGTACTCCTACGAGCAGTACTTC
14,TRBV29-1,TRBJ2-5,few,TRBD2,CSVAGTSGQETQYF,TGCAGCGTTGCTGGGACTAGCGGCCAAGAGACCCAGTACTTC
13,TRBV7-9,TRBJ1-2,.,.,CASSSADRIRYTF,TGTGCCAGCAGCTCCGCCGACAGGATACGCTACACCTTC
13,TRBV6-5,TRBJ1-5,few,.,CASRPDRNQPQHF,TGTGCCAGCAGACCCGACAGAAATCAGCCCCAGCATTTT
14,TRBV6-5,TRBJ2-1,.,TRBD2,CASSSQSGGHEQFF,TGTGCCAGCAGTTCCCAGTCGGGAGGGCATGAGCAGTTCTTC
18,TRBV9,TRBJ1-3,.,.,CASSPIGRTGYSGNTIYF,TGTGCCAGCAGCCCGATAGGGAGAACAGGGTACTCTGGAAACACCATATATTTT
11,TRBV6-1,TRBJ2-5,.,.,CASSEVKTQYF,TGTGCCAGCAGTGAAGTAAAGACCCAGTACTTC
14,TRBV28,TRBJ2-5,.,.,CASSLGGPLGTQYF,TGTGCCAGCAGTTTAGGAGGGCCCCTAGGGACCCAGTACTTC
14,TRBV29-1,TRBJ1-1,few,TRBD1,CSVARGSGNTEAFF,TGCAGCGTTGCCAGGGGGTCAGGAAACACTGAAGCTTTCTTT
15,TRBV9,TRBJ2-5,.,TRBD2,CASSATSGSKETQYF,TGTGCCAGCAGCGCGACTAGCGGGAGCAAGGAGACCCAGTACTTC
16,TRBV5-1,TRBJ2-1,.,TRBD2,CASSLVPGLDYNEQFF,TGCGCCAGCAGCTTGGTACCGGGACTAGACTACAATGAGCAGTTCTTC
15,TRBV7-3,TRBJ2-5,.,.,CASSLVVARTGTQYF,TGTGCCAGCAGCTTAGTGGTGGCTAGAACGGGGACCCAGTACTTC
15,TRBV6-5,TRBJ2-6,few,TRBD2,CASSGLASGANVLTF,TGTGCCAGCAGCGGACTAGCCTCTGGGGCCAACGTCCTGACTTTC
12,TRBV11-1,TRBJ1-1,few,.,CASSLGGYIAFF,TGTGCCAGCAGCCTGGGAGGGTATATCGCTTTCTTT